One T cell receptor beta chain is described in this entry. The sample is drawn from a study of glioma-infiltrating T cells after dendritic cell vaccination. TCRB CDR3 was amplified from 2 ug genomic DNA or less. Primers: 60 V beta forward and 13 J beta reverse. Using immunoSEQ multiplex PCR, the repertoire was profiled, and TCRdb retains in-frame clones only, with some absent. The sample includes more than 9,000 clones, roughly 77% of them seen just once. The CDR3 covers 13 residues. Trimming took 10 bases from V and 1 from J, leaving 13 bases between them. Germline CDR1 reads MNHNY; CDR2 reads SVGAGI (reference sequence). The time point denotes: after dendritic cell vaccination, including at tumor progression/relapse. Isocitrate dehydrogenase mutation was absent in all glioblastoma patients.

The sequences come from blood, collected after dendritic cell vaccination. The clonotype comes from a human donor with glioblastoma. The gene calls are TRBV6-6 and TRBJ2-5; weak D call: TRBD1 (6 bases). The CDR3 sequence: CATVRGGQETQYF. The CDR3 DNA is TGTGCCACCGTCAGAGGGGGCCAAGAGACCCAGTACTTC.